Following are 4 T cell receptor beta chains from one sample sequenced in a study of beta chain features in type 1 diabetes. All of the isolated RNA was reverse transcribed, so expressed TCRB transcripts were sequenced. The assay was immunoSEQ multiplex PCR, and TCRdb's table has in-frame clones only and misses some. The table has under 250,000 clones, 11% seen once. Sequencing was performed on central memory CD4+ T cells from blood. The receptors stem from a man between 18 and 29 years old in good health.

This chain uses TRBV6-6 with TRBJ2-1; possibly TRBD1 or TRBD2 for D (5 bases each). CDR1 is MNHNY and CDR2 is SVGAGI in the germline V gene (reference sequence). The CDR3 totals 12 residues. The V end lost 0 bases, the J end lost 15 bases, and 12 bases lay between the germline ends. The CDR3 is CASSYSMGDRFF. CDR3 DNA: TGTGCCAGCAGTTACTCGATGGGGGACCGGTTCTTC.

The CDR3 loop is CSVETGMGVNTEAFF. The CDR3 DNA sequence: TGCAGCGTTGAGACAGGGATGGGGGTGAACACTGAAGCTTTCTTT. The chain links TRBV29-1 to TRBJ1-1, with TRBD1 identical over 7 bases. The germline CDR1 and CDR2 sequences are SQVTM and ANQGSEA. Trimming cost V 3 bases and J 0 bases; bases outside gene matches: 7. CDR3 length equals 15 residues.

This clone was detected a few times. This chain uses TRBV14 with TRBJ2-1, with 8 bases aligning to TRBD2. Germline V gene lookup returns CDR1 SGHDN and CDR2 FVKESK. The CDR3 consists of 17 residues. Trimming removed 0 bases from V and 0 bases from J; junction bases left unmatched: 4. The CDR3 here is CASSQDRGGSSYNEQFF. The CDR3 DNA is TGTGCCAGCAGCCAAGATCGGGGGGGAAGCTCCTACAATGAGCAGTTCTTC.

Ten or more counts support this clone. The V gene is TRBV28, the J gene TRBJ2-7; TRBD2 matches at 8 bases. This CDR3 spans 18 amino acids. After removal of 4 bases from V and 3 bases from J, the junction contained 17 bases not matched to a gene. CDR1 is MDHEN and CDR2 is SYDVKM in the germline V gene. CDR3 DNA sequence: TGTGCCAGCAGTTGGCCCCTGGTTAGAGCGGGAGAGATCTACGAGCAGTACTTC. Translating it yields CASSWPLVRAGEIYEQYF.